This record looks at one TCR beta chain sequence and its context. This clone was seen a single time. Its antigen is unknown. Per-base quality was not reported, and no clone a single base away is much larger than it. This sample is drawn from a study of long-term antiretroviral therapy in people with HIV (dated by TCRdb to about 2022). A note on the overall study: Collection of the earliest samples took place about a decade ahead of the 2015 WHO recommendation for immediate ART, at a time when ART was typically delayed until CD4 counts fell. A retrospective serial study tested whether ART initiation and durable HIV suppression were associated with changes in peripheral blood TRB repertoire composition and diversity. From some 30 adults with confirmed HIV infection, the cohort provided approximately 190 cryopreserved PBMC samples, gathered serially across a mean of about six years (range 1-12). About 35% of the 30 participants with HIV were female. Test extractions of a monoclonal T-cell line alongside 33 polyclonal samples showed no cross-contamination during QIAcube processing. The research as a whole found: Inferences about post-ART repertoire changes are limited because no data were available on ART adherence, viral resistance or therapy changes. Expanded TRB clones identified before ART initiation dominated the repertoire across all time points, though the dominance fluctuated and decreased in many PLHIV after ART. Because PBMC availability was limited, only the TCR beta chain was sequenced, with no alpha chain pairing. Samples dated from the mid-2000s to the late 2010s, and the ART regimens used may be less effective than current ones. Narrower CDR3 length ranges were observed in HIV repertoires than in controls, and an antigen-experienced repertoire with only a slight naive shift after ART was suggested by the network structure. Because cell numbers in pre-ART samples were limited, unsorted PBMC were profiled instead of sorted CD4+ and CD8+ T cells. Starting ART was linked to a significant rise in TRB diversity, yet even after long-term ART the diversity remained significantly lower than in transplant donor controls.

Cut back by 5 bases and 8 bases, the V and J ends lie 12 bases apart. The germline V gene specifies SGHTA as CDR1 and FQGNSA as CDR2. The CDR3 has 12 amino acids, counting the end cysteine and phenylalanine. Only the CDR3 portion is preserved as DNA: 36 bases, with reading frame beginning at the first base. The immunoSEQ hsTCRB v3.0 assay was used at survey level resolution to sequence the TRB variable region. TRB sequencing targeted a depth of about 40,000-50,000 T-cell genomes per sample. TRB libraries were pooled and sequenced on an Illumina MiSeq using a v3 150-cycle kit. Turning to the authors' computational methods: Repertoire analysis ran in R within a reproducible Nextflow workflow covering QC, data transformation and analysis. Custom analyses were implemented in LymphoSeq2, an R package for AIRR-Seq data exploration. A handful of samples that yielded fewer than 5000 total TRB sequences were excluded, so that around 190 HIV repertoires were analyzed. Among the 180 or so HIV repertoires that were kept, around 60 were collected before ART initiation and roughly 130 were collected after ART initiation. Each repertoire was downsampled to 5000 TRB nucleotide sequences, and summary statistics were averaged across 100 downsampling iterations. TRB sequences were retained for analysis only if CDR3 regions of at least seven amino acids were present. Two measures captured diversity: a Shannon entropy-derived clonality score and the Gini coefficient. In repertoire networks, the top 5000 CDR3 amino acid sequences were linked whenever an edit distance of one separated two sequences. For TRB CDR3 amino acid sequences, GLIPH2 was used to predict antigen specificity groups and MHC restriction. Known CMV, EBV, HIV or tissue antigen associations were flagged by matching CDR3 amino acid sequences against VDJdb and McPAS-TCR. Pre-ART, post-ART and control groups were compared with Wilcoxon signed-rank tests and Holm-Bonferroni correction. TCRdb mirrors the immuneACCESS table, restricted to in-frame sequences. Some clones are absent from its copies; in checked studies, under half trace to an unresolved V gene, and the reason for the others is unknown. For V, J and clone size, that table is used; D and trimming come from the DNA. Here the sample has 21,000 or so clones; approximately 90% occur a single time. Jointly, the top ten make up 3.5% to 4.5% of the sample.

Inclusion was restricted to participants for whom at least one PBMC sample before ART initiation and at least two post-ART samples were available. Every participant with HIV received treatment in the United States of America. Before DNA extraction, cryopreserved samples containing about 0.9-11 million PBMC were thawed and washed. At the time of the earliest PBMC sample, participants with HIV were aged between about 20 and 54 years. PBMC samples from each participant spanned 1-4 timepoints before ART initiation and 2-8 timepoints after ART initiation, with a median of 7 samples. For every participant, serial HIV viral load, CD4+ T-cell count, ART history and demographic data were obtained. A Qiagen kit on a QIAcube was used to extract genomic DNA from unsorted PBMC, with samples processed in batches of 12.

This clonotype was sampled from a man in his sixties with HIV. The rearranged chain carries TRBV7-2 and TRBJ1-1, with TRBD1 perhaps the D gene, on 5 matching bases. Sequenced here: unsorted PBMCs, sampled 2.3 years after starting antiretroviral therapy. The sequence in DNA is TGTGCCAGCAGCCGAGACAGCATCGAAGCTTTCTTT. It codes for CASSRDSIEAFF.